The entry below describes one T cell receptor beta chain. V lost 6 bases, J lost 7 bases, and 10 bases lay in between. There are 13 residues in the CDR3. Germline V gives CDR1 SNHLY, CDR2 FYNNEI. The sample is drawn from a study of blood T cell repertoires in COVID-19. About the study: Sites across the United States, Italy and Spain contributed samples from acute and convalescent COVID-19. T cells, B-cell-depleted T cells, or PBMCs supplied cDNA or gDNA.

Sequencing used immunoSEQ multiplex PCR; TCRdb keeps in-frame clones, though not all of them. This table holds 160,000 or so clones, roughly 87% found once. The TCR comes from a woman aged 45 to 65 with acute or convalescent COVID-19. The sequencing sample was made of peripheral blood. The J gene is TRBJ1-6, the V gene TRBV2, with a possible D match to TRBD1 (6 bases). CDR3 nucleotide sequence: TGTGCCAGCAGGCAGGGGACAAATTCACCCCTCCACTTT. Its translation is CASRQGTNSPLHF.